The clone carrying this T cell receptor (beta chain) was detected ten times or more. What it binds is not known. The entry originates in a study of CD8 T cells in ankylosing spondylitis. Study-wide results and caveats: For ankylosing spondylitis blood, a TCR beta motif of 7 or 8 highly homologous variants appeared characteristic.

Libraries of TCR beta came from quantitative 5'-RACE with molecular barcodes. Using its own MiXCR run on the 5' RACE reads, TCRdb lists one record per CDR3 protein. The sample records more than 400,000 distinct CDR3 sequences, approximately 5.3% being singletons. This sequence was found in a male donor with ankylosing spondylitis. Sequencing was carried out using blood, either unsorted or a sorted T cell fraction (not recorded which).

CDR3 region: CASSFRDIHTDTQYF. DNA for the CDR3: TGTGCCAGCAGTTTCCGGGATATACACACAGATACGCAGTATTTT. The chain has TRBV27 and TRBJ2-3; weak D call: TRBD2 (5 bases). Germline CDR1 and CDR2: MNHEY and SMNVEV (reference sequence). The V end was cut by 3 bases, the J end by 2 bases, with 12 bases between. The CDR3 covers 15 residues.